Listed below are T cell receptor beta chains from one sample, sequenced in a study of CD4 T cells in relation to SARS-CoV-2 and coronaviruses. Only in-frame clones appear in the TCRdb table, and some are missing; sequencing was by immunoSEQ multiplex PCR. The sample gives tens of thousands of clones, around 72% of which show up once; 10% to 15% is in the top ten. These receptors have no identified antigens. The sample consisted of CD4+ T cells from PBMCs, cultured in vitro. These receptors were taken from a human donor in good health. CDR3s include the opening cysteine and the closing phenylalanine or tryptophan. D genes are given only for firm matches. For some rows the clone size is stated as once, few or many, or as a class when expanded; others skip it.

d_call: TRBD1; v_call: TRBV10-2; clone_size: .; j_call: TRBJ1-2; cdr3_nt: TGCGCCAGCAGTGTAGGACAGGGGGCGAGCACTGGCTACACCTTC; cdr3_aa: CASSVGQGASTGYTF
d_call: .; v_call: TRBV12-3/TRBV12-4; clone_size: .; j_call: TRBJ1-1; cdr3_nt: TGTGCCAGCACCCGCCGGGCAAACACTGAAGCTTTCTTT; cdr3_aa: CASTRRANTEAFF
d_call: .; v_call: TRBV6-5; clone_size: .; j_call: TRBJ2-1; cdr3_nt: TGTGCCAGCAAAACAGGTACGTCGGATGAGCAGTTCTTC; cdr3_aa: CASKTGTSDEQFF
d_call: TRBD2; v_call: TRBV30; clone_size: once; j_call: TRBJ2-2; cdr3_nt: TGTGCCTGGAGTGTCTTGAGCGGGAGGGGATATTTAACGAACACCGGGGAGCTGTTTTTT; cdr3_aa: CAWSVLSGRGYLTNTGELFF
d_call: .; v_call: TRBV2; clone_size: few; j_call: TRBJ2-3; cdr3_nt: TGTGCCAGCACCCTCGGAGCAGATACGCAGTATTTT; cdr3_aa: CASTLGADTQYF
d_call: .; v_call: TRBV10-3; clone_size: .; j_call: TRBJ1-2; cdr3_nt: TGTGCCTCAAGCCGGGGGGGTGACTATGGCTACACCTTC; cdr3_aa: CASSRGGDYGYTF
d_call: TRBD2; v_call: TRBV12-3/TRBV12-4; clone_size: .; j_call: TRBJ2-7; cdr3_nt: TGTGCCAGCAGTATGGGGCTAGCGGGAGAGCAGTACTTC; cdr3_aa: CASSMGLAGEQYF
d_call: .; v_call: TRBV5-5; clone_size: few; j_call: TRBJ1-6; cdr3_nt: TGTGCCAGCAGCTCACTCATCCTCTCTTCACCCCTCCACTTT; cdr3_aa: CASSSLILSSPLHF
d_call: TRBD2; v_call: TRBV11-2; clone_size: .; j_call: TRBJ2-3; cdr3_nt: TGTGCCAGCAGCCTAAGGACTAGCGGGCCGGGGAGCACAGATACGCAGTATTTT; cdr3_aa: CASSLRTSGPGSTDTQYF
d_call: TRBD2; v_call: TRBV4-2; clone_size: .; j_call: TRBJ2-1; cdr3_nt: TGTGCCAGCAGCCACCCTAAGCGGGAGGGCCTGAATGAGCAGTTCTTC; cdr3_aa: CASSHPKREGLNEQFF
d_call: .; v_call: TRBV7-3; clone_size: .; j_call: TRBJ2-1; cdr3_nt: TGTGCCAGCAGCTTAACAGGGGTCGAGCAGTTCTTC; cdr3_aa: CASSLTGVEQFF
d_call: TRBD1; v_call: TRBV6-2/TRBV6-3; clone_size: .; j_call: TRBJ1-2; cdr3_nt: TGTGCCAGCAGCCAGACAGGGGTACATGGCTACACCTTC; cdr3_aa: CASSQTGVHGYTF
d_call: TRBD1; v_call: TRBV4-1; clone_size: .; j_call: TRBJ2-4; cdr3_nt: TGCGCCAGCAGCCAAGGGGTTGGACAGGGTGCGGACATTCAGTACTTC; cdr3_aa: CASSQGVGQGADIQYF
d_call: TRBD1; v_call: TRBV7-9; clone_size: few; j_call: TRBJ1-2; cdr3_nt: TGTGCCAGCAGCCAGGACAGGGTCTATGGCTACACCTTC; cdr3_aa: CASSQDRVYGYTF
d_call: .; v_call: TRBV19; clone_size: .; j_call: TRBJ1-1; cdr3_nt: TGTGCCAGTAGTGCTATCTATCAGGGTCGGACTGAAGCTTTCTTT; cdr3_aa: CASSAIYQGRTEAFF
d_call: TRBD2; v_call: TRBV27; clone_size: .; j_call: TRBJ2-5; cdr3_nt: TGTGCCAGCAGAGGTAGCGGGAGTGAGACCCAGTACTTC; cdr3_aa: CASRGSGSETQYF
d_call: .; v_call: TRBV6-1; clone_size: .; j_call: TRBJ2-7; cdr3_nt: TGTGCCAGCAGTGAATTCTCCGAGCAGTACTTC; cdr3_aa: CASSEFSEQYF
d_call: .; v_call: TRBV11-2; clone_size: .; j_call: TRBJ1-1; cdr3_nt: TGTGCCAGCAGCTCGGGGGTGAACACTGAAGCTTTCTTT; cdr3_aa: CASSSGVNTEAFF
d_call: TRBD1; v_call: TRBV12-5; clone_size: .; j_call: TRBJ2-1; cdr3_nt: TGTGCTAGTGGTTTGGGAACCGGGACAGGGAACAATGAGCAGTTCTTC; cdr3_aa: CASGLGTGTGNNEQFF
d_call: TRBD2; v_call: TRBV11-3; clone_size: few; j_call: TRBJ2-1; cdr3_nt: TGTGCCAGCAGCTCCCGTAGCGGGGGGAGCAATGAGCAGTTCTTC; cdr3_aa: CASSSRSGGSNEQFF
d_call: .; v_call: TRBV29-1; clone_size: .; j_call: TRBJ1-1; cdr3_nt: TGCAGCGTTGAAGATCCTGGCTCGACTGAAGCTTTCTTT; cdr3_aa: CSVEDPGSTEAFF
d_call: TRBD1; v_call: TRBV27; clone_size: .; j_call: TRBJ2-7; cdr3_nt: TGTGCCAGCAGTTTAGTACAGGGGTACGAGCAGTACTTC; cdr3_aa: CASSLVQGYEQYF
d_call: .; v_call: TRBV15; clone_size: .; j_call: TRBJ2-5; cdr3_nt: TGTGCCACCAGCAGAGGTGGCAGGGGAGAAGAGACCCAGTACTTC; cdr3_aa: CATSRGGRGEETQYF
d_call: .; v_call: TRBV7-9; clone_size: .; j_call: TRBJ2-5; cdr3_nt: TGTGCCAGCAGCACGGACTACTCTCAAAGGGAGACCCAGTACTTC; cdr3_aa: CASSTDYSQRETQYF
d_call: .; v_call: TRBV12-2; clone_size: .; j_call: TRBJ2-7; cdr3_nt: TGTGCAAGTCGCTTAGGAAGGGGTAAAAGCTACGAGCAGTACTTC; cdr3_aa: CASRLGRGKSYEQYF
d_call: TRBD1; v_call: TRBV28; clone_size: .; j_call: TRBJ2-4; cdr3_nt: TGTGCCAGCAGTTTCGAGGGCAGGGGGTCCGAAAACATTCAGTACTTC; cdr3_aa: CASSFEGRGSENIQYF
d_call: .; v_call: TRBV27; clone_size: .; j_call: TRBJ1-1; cdr3_nt: TGTGCCAGCAGCCGAACGGGGGCACCACTGAACACTGAAGCTTTCTTT; cdr3_aa: CASSRTGAPLNTEAFF
d_call: .; v_call: TRBV19; clone_size: .; j_call: TRBJ1-1; cdr3_nt: TGTGCCAGTAGTCCTGGCTCGGAAGCTTTCTTT; cdr3_aa: CASSPGSEAFF
d_call: .; v_call: TRBV12-3/TRBV12-4; clone_size: .; j_call: TRBJ2-2; cdr3_nt: TGTGCCAGCAGGCCAGAGAACACCGGGGAGCTGTTTTTT; cdr3_aa: CASRPENTGELFF
d_call: TRBD2; v_call: TRBV3-1/TRBV3-2; clone_size: .; j_call: TRBJ2-5; cdr3_nt: TGTGCCAGCAGCCCGAAGGGACTAGCGGGAGTGGGGACCCAGTACTTC; cdr3_aa: CASSPKGLAGVGTQYF
d_call: TRBD1; v_call: TRBV15; clone_size: .; j_call: TRBJ2-1; cdr3_nt: TGTGCCACCAGCAGAGGAGGGACAGGGGAAATCAATGAGCAGTTCTTC; cdr3_aa: CATSRGGTGEINEQFF
d_call: TRBD1; v_call: TRBV3-1/TRBV3-2; clone_size: few; j_call: TRBJ1-1; cdr3_nt: TGTGCCAGCAGCCACAGGACAGGGAGAACTGAAGCTTTCTTT; cdr3_aa: CASSHRTGRTEAFF
d_call: TRBD1; v_call: TRBV28; clone_size: few; j_call: TRBJ1-5; cdr3_nt: TGTGCCAGCAGACCAGGATCGGGACAGGGGTTAAGGGGCAATCAGCCCCAGCATTTT; cdr3_aa: CASRPGSGQGLRGNQPQHF
d_call: .; v_call: TRBV6-2/TRBV6-3; clone_size: once; j_call: TRBJ2-4; cdr3_nt: TGTGCCAGCAGTTACCTTAATGGTTTCAAAAACATTCAGTACTTC; cdr3_aa: CASSYLNGFKNIQYF
d_call: .; v_call: TRBV30; clone_size: .; j_call: TRBJ2-3; cdr3_nt: TGTGCCTGGACTCAGCTCCCTAGCACAGATACGCAGTATTTT; cdr3_aa: CAWTQLPSTDTQYF
d_call: .; v_call: TRBV5-1; clone_size: .; j_call: TRBJ2-5; cdr3_nt: TGCGCCAGCAGCTTCGGACGGCTTCAAGAGACCCAGTACTTC; cdr3_aa: CASSFGRLQETQYF
d_call: TRBD2; v_call: TRBV18; clone_size: .; j_call: TRBJ2-7; cdr3_nt: TGTGCCAGCTCACCACGCCCTAGCGGGAGTTTTTTCTCCTACGAGCAGTACTTC; cdr3_aa: CASSPRPSGSFFSYEQYF